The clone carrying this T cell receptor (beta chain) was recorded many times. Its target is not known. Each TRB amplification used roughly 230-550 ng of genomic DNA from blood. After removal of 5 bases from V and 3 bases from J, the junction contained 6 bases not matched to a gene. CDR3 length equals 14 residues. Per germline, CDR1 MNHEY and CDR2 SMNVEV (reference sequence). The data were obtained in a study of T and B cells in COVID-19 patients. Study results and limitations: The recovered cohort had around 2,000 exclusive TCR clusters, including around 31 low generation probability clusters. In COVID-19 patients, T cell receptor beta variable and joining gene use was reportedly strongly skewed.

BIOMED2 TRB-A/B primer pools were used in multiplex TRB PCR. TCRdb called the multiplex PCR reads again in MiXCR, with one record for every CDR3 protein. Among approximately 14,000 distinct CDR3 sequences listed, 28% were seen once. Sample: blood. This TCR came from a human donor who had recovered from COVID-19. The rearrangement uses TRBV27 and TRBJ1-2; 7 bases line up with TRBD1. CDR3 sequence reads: CASSHGTVYYGYTF. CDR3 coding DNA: TGTGCCAGCAGTCACGGGACAGTCTACTATGGCTACACCTTC.